This entry lists 2 T cell receptor beta chains sequenced from one sample in a study of blood T cell repertoires in COVID-19. TCRdb keeps only in-frame clones here, not all; method: immunoSEQ multiplex PCR. The sample has roughly 330,000 clones; approximately 87% are singletons. Sequenced sample: peripheral blood. The receptors derive from a woman in her fifties or sixties with active or convalescent COVID-19.

The chain couples TRBV18 to TRBJ2-3; D is unresolved. The germline V and J ends were trimmed by 8 bases and 2 bases, with 11 bases remaining between them. CDR1 and CDR2 (germline): KGHSH, LQKENI. This CDR3 spans 13 amino acids. The CDR3 DNA sequence: TGTGCCAGCACCTCGACACTCACAGATACGCAGTATTTT. This translates into CASTSTLTDTQYF.

The chain carries TRBV18 and TRBJ1-2, with D uncertain. The CDR3 is 12 residues long. Germline CDR1 and CDR2: KGHSH and LQKENI. The germline V and J ends were trimmed by 5 bases and 8 bases, with 12 bases remaining between them. CDR3 region: CASSDSSAGYTF. CDR3 DNA sequence: TGTGCCAGCTCAGATAGTTCTGCGGGCTACACCTTC.